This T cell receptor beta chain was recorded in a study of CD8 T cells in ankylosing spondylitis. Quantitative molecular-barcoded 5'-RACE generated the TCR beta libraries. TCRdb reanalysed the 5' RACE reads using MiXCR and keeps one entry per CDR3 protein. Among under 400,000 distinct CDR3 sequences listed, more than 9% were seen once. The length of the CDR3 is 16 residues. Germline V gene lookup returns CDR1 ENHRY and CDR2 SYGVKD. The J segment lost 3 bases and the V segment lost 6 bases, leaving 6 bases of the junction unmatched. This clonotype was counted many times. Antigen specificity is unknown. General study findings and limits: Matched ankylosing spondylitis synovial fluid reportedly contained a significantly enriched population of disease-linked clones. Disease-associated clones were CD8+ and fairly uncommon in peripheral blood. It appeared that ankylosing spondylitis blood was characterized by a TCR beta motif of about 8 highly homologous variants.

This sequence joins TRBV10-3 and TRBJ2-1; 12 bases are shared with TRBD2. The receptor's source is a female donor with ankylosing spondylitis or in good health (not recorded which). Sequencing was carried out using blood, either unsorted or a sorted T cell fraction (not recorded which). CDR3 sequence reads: CAIRGKTSGGYNEQFF. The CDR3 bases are TGTGCCATCAGAGGGAAGACTAGCGGGGGCTACAATGAGCAGTTCTTC.